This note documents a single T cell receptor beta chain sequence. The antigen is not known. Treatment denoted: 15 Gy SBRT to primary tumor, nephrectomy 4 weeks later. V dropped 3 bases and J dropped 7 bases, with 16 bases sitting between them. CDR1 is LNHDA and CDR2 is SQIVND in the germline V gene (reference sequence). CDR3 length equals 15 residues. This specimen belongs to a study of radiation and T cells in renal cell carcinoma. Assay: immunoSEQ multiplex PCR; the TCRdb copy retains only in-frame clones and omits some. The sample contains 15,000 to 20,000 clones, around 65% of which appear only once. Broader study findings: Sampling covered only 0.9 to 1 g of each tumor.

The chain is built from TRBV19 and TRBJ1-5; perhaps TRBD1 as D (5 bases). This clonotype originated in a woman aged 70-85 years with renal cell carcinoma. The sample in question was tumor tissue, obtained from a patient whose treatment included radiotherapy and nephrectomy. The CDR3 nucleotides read TGTGCCAGTAGTATCGGGGCAGGGCGGGCCCAGCCCCAGCATTTT. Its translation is CASSIGAGRAQPQHF.